These 23 T cell receptor beta chains were all obtained from the same sample, sequenced in a study of graft-versus-host responses after intestinal transplantation. Their specific antigens are unknown. The repertoire was sequenced with immunoSEQ multiplex PCR; TCRdb's copy has only in-frame clones and lacks some. The sample includes roughly 89,000 clones, 91% of them seen just once. The source was unstimulated CD4+ T cells sorted from spleen or lymph node cells, collected before intestinal transplant. These receptors all come from a human donor who received an intestinal transplant.

The rearrangement joins TRBV11-3 to TRBJ2-7, with 7 bases lining up with TRBD1. Germline V gene sequence: CDR1 SGHNT, CDR2 YENEEA. This CDR3 is 14 amino acids long. The trim removed 5 bases at V and 5 bases at J, leaving 9 bases unmatched. This CDR3 is CASSKGQASDEQYF. CDR3 bases: TGTGCCAGCAGCAAAGGACAGGCCTCAGACGAGCAGTACTTC.

V gene TRBV5-4 combines with J gene TRBJ2-4; TRBD2 matches 7 bases. Germline trimming cut 5 bases from V and 0 bases from J; bases unmatched to any gene: 5. Germline values: CDR1 SGHNT, CDR2 YYREEE (reference sequence). The CDR3 totals 15 residues. The CDR3 protein is CASRPSGGAKNIQYF. CDR3 sequence (DNA): TGTGCCAGCAGGCCCTCGGGAGGAGCCAAAAACATTCAGTACTTC.

The chain has TRBV4-3 and TRBJ2-7, with 8 nucleotides matching TRBD2. J gave up 2 bases and V 0 bases, and 6 bases lay outside the gene matches. The CDR3 spans 16 residues. The V gene's germline CDR1 is LGHNA and CDR2 YSLEER. CDR3 region: CASSQDPTSGTYEQYF. The CDR3 bases are TGCGCCAGCAGCCAAGATCCCACTAGCGGAACCTACGAGCAGTACTTC.

J is TRBJ2-3 and V is TRBV7-2; D possibly corresponds to TRBD2 (6 bases). This CDR3 has 15 amino acids. V lost 2 bases and J lost 2, with 11 bases in between. The germline gives CDR1 SGHTA, CDR2 FQGNSA. The CDR3 region has the DNA TGTGCCAGCAGCTTATCTAGCGCTTCCACAGATACGCAGTATTTT. Its protein is CASSLSSASTDTQYF.

This clone was seen more than once but under ten times. The rearrangement uses TRBV7-9 and TRBJ1-1, with D tentatively TRBD1 (5 bases). Germline V gene sequence: CDR1 SEHNR, CDR2 FQNEAQ (reference sequence). The CDR3 length is 12 residues. Trimming pared 5 bases from V and 5 bases from J, leaving 9 bases between. The CDR3 nucleotides are TGTGCCAGCAGCACGGGGGGGACTGAAGCTTTCTTT. Residues: CASSTGGTEAFF.

The rearrangement joins TRBV27 to TRBJ2-5; D perhaps matches TRBD2 (6 bases). The CDR3 spans 14 residues. Trimming pared 5 bases from V and 5 bases from J, leaving 15 bases between. Germline lookup yields CDR1 MNHEY and CDR2 SMNVEV (reference sequence). The CDR3 DNA reads as TGTGCCAGCAGTCGGGAGTACAGCGAGGAGACCCAGTACTTC. Translation gives CASSREYSEETQYF.

DNA of the CDR3: TGTGCCAGCAGGCCACCTGGGAGGAGTGGCTACACCTTC. Protein sequence: CASRPPGRSGYTF. The chain joins TRBV6-5 to TRBJ1-2; no reliable D call. CDR1 and CDR2 from the germline V gene are MNHEY and SVGAGI. Trimming pared 6 bases from V and 7 bases from J, leaving 15 bases between. The CDR3 runs to 13 residues.

The J gene is TRBJ1-4, the V gene TRBV29-1; TRBD1 might be the D (5 bases). With 2 bases removed from V and 8 bases from J, the gap between germline ends came to 12 bases. CDR1 and CDR2 from the germline V gene are SQVTM and ANQGSEA. The CDR3 extends over 13 amino acids. The CDR3 here is CSVEKGAREKLFF. The CDR3 nucleotides read TGCAGCGTTGAAAAAGGGGCGCGGGAAAAACTGTTTTTT.

This chain uses TRBV10-3 with TRBJ1-2; D is uncertain. Germline CDR1 and CDR2: ENHRY and SYGVKD. This CDR3 spans 14 amino acids. With 0 bases removed from V and 9 bases from J, the gap between germline ends came to 14 bases. The CDR3 reads CAISESRASFRYTF. DNA for the CDR3: TGTGCCATCAGTGAGTCGCGTGCCTCGTTTCGCTACACCTTC.

The chain has TRBV10-2 and TRBJ1-4, with D perhaps TRBD1 (5 bases). Germline V gene data show CDR1 as WSHSY and CDR2 as SAAADI. V lost 4 bases, J lost 6 bases, and 12 bases lay in between. CDR3 length equals 14 residues. CDR3 in amino acids: CASSGTQTDEKLFF. The CDR3, as DNA: TGCGCCAGCAGTGGGACACAGACGGATGAAAAACTGTTTTTT.

This chain connects TRBV7-9 to TRBJ1-1, with 7 bases that match TRBD1. CDR3 length equals 13 residues. Germline CDR1 SEHNR, CDR2 FQNEAQ (reference sequence). Unmatched junction bases numbered 5, after V lost 4 bases and J lost 6 bases. CDR3: CASSYSDRAEAFF. In DNA form, the CDR3 reads TGTGCCAGCAGCTACTCCGACAGGGCTGAAGCTTTCTTT.

The chain carries TRBV2 and TRBJ2-5; D gene unclear. CDR1 SNHLY and CDR2 FYNNEI come from the germline V gene. This CDR3 is 14 amino acids long. V lost 5 bases and J 0 bases, leaving 10 bases between the germline ends. CDR3 amino acids: CASSQTVYQETQYF. The CDR3 region has the DNA TGTGCCAGCAGTCAGACTGTGTACCAAGAGACCCAGTACTTC. Full variable domain (missing parts from reference TRBV2 and TRBJ2-5): EPEVTQTPSHQVTQMGQEVILRCVPISNHLYFYWYRQILGQKVEFLVSFYNNEISEKSEIFDDQFSVERPDGSNFTLKIRSTKLEDSAMYFCASSQTVYQETQYFGPGTRLLVL.

V and J are TRBV9 and TRBJ1-3; D gene uncertain. Trimming removed 2 bases from V and 0 bases from J, with 12 bases in between. This CDR3 comprises 16 residues. Looked up from germline, CDR1 is SGDLS and CDR2 is YYNGEE. The CDR3 region has the DNA TGTGCCAGCAGCGTTTCTAGCTCCCTCTCTGGAAACACCATATATTTT. Its translation is CASSVSSSLSGNTIYF.

The V call is TRBV4-3, the J call TRBJ2-7; TRBD1 might be the D (6 bases). From germline, CDR1 is LGHNA and CDR2 YSLEER. This CDR3 has 17 residues. With 0 bases removed from V and 2 bases from J, the gap between germline ends came to 17 bases. The CDR3 is CASSQEWAGQGTYEQYF. CDR3 coding DNA: TGCGCCAGCAGCCAAGAGTGGGCCGGGCAGGGGACCTACGAGCAGTACTTC.

The chain uses TRBV7-9 and TRBJ2-4; 10 bases fit TRBD2. The junction had 0 bases not matched to a gene; V was cut back by 1 base and J by 6 bases. Germline lookup yields CDR1 SEHNR and CDR2 FQNEAQ (reference sequence). There are 14 residues in the CDR3. The CDR3 region is CASSLGTSGNIQYF. CDR3 DNA: TGTGCCAGCAGCTTAGGGACTAGCGGAAACATTCAGTACTTC.

The rearrangement joins TRBV7-2 to TRBJ1-5; 7 bases map to TRBD1. The CDR3 extends over 16 amino acids. CDR1 is SGHTA and CDR2 is FQGNSA in the germline V gene. Trimming removed 5 bases from V and 5 bases from J; junction bases left unmatched: 12. The CDR3 DNA is TGTGCCAGCAGCCGACAGTGGGGGACAGATTATCAGCCCCAGCATTTT. The encoded protein is CASSRQWGTDYQPQHF.

V usage is TRBV28 and J usage is TRBJ2-5, with 9 bases aligning to TRBD1. CDR1 is MDHEN and CDR2 is SYDVKM in the germline V gene. V lost 4 bases and J lost 3; bases outside the gene matches: 6. CDR3 length equals 15 residues. CDR3 residues: CASSSPGTGKETQYF. Here the CDR3 DNA reads TGTGCCAGCAGTTCTCCCGGGACAGGGAAAGAGACCCAGTACTTC.

Comment on this clone: Since the CDR3 does not end with the conserved phenylalanine or tryptophan, this likely comes from a read error. V and J are TRBV6-5 and TRBJ1-2; no clear D gene. Trimming took off 2 bases at V and 3 bases at J, with 10 bases between the two ends. This CDR3 contains 14 residues. In germline, CDR1 is MNHEY, CDR2 SVGAGI. The CDR3 region is CASSYAGRDYGYTL. The CDR3 region has the DNA TGTGCCAGCAGTTACGCGGGTAGGGACTATGGCTACACCCTC.

This chain links TRBV6-1 with TRBJ1-6, with a tentative D call TRBD1 (5 bases). V dropped 0 bases and J dropped 6 bases, with 12 bases sitting between them. CDR3 length: 16 residues. From germline, CDR1 is MNHNS and CDR2 SASEGT. The CDR3, as DNA: TGTGCCAGCAGTGAAGCATGGGCGGGGGGTAATTCACCCCTCCACTTT. Its translation is CASSEAWAGGNSPLHF.

V gene TRBV18 combines with J gene TRBJ2-5, with D perhaps TRBD2 (6 bases). The germline V and J ends were trimmed by 2 bases and 7 bases, with 17 bases remaining between them. Germline V lookup: CDR1 KGHSH, CDR2 LQKENI. The CDR3 loop spans 15 amino acids. This chain's CDR3 is CASSPDGTGGGTQYF. CDR3 DNA sequence: TGTGCCAGCTCACCAGATGGGACCGGGGGAGGGACCCAGTACTTC.

The V and J genes are TRBV10-3 and TRBJ2-7; 9 bases match TRBD1. The CDR3 runs to 11 residues. V was pared by 9 bases and J by 6 bases, with 3 bases of the junction left unmatched. CDR1 ENHRY and CDR2 SYGVKD come from the germline V gene. DNA for the CDR3: TGTGCCATGGGACAGGGCACCGAGCAGTACTTC. Translated: CAMGQGTEQYF.

The chain combines TRBV5-4 with TRBJ1-3; D is perhaps TRBD1 (6 bases). The CDR3 sequence is 13 residues long. V was shortened by 1 base and J by 4 bases, with 6 bases between the two germline ends. Germline V gives CDR1 SGHNT, CDR2 YYREEE (reference sequence). In nucleotides, the CDR3 is TGTGCCAGCAGCTTGACAGGGGGAAACACCATATATTTT. Protein: CASSLTGGNTIYF.

CDR3 DNA: TGTGCCAGCAGTACGGACAGAGCCTTCAATGAGCAGTTCTTC. Its protein is CASSTDRAFNEQFF. The rearrangement links TRBV6-5 to TRBJ2-1; possible D gene TRBD1, 6 bases. There are 14 residues in the CDR3. Trimming took off 5 bases at V and 6 bases at J, with 14 bases between the two ends. From germline, CDR1 is MNHEY and CDR2 SVGAGI.